This is a list of T cell receptor beta chains from one sample in a study of cytomegalovirus exposure and HLA in healthy donors. The method was immunoSEQ multiplex PCR; TCRdb's version includes in-frame clones alone and lacks a portion of them. The sample consists of 200,000 or so clones, 75% to 90% of them appearing once. Sequencing was done on a sample of PBMCs. All receptors come from a woman aged 18 to 35 in good health and CMV-seronegative. CDR3s include the opening cysteine and the closing phenylalanine or tryptophan. D genes are given only for firm matches. The size field is filled for only some rows; it gives once, few, many or a size class.

V gene: TRBV29-1; clone size: NA; D gene: NA; J gene: TRBJ2-2; CDR3 protein: CSVVWPHTGELFF; CDR3 DNA: TGCAGCGTTGTTTGGCCCCACACCGGGGAGCTGTTTTTT
V gene: TRBV12-5; clone size: NA; D gene: TRBD1; J gene: TRBJ1-5; CDR3 protein: CASGLVLDRGGNQPQHF; CDR3 DNA: TGTGCTAGTGGTTTGGTACTTGACAGGGGGGGCAATCAGCCCCAGCATTTT
V gene: TRBV19; clone size: NA; D gene: NA; J gene: TRBJ1-5; CDR3 protein: CASSIANTRGSTGYSNQPQHF; CDR3 DNA: TGTGCCAGTAGTATAGCCAATACCCGGGGATCTACGGGATATAGCAATCAGCCCCAGCATTTT
V gene: TRBV10-3; clone size: once; D gene: NA; J gene: TRBJ2-1; CDR3 protein: CAIGSPQANEQFF; CDR3 DNA: TGTGCCATCGGTTCGCCCCAGGCGAATGAGCAGTTCTTC
V gene: TRBV7-3; clone size: once; D gene: NA; J gene: TRBJ2-6; CDR3 protein: CASSPRLLVSGANVLTF; CDR3 DNA: TGTGCCAGCAGCCCCCGTTTACTAGTTTCTGGGGCCAACGTCCTGACTTTC
V gene: TRBV23-1; clone size: NA; D gene: NA; J gene: TRBJ2-2; CDR3 protein: CASDRPQDNTGELFF; CDR3 DNA: TGCGCCAGCGACCGGCCTCAGGACAACACCGGGGAGCTGTTTTTT
V gene: TRBV30; clone size: once; D gene: NA; J gene: TRBJ1-5; CDR3 protein: CAWSFPGGGFGQPQHF; CDR3 DNA: TGTGCCTGGAGTTTCCCGGGGGGAGGGTTCGGTCAGCCCCAGCATTTT
V gene: TRBV7-8; clone size: NA; D gene: NA; J gene: TRBJ2-3; CDR3 protein: CASSFRGFTDTQYF; CDR3 DNA: TGTGCCAGCAGCTTTCGAGGGTTCACAGATACGCAGTATTTT
V gene: TRBV28; clone size: NA; D gene: NA; J gene: TRBJ2-2; CDR3 protein: CASKEENTGELFF; CDR3 DNA: TGTGCCAGCAAAGAGGAGAACACCGGGGAGCTGTTTTTT
V gene: TRBV7-2; clone size: NA; D gene: NA; J gene: TRBJ1-5; CDR3 protein: CASSLGSASNQPQHF; CDR3 DNA: TGTGCCAGCAGCTTAGGCAGCGCGAGCAATCAGCCCCAGCATTTT
V gene: TRBV27; clone size: few; D gene: NA; J gene: TRBJ1-5; CDR3 protein: CASRQSNQPQHF; CDR3 DNA: TGTGCCAGCCGACAGAGTAATCAGCCCCAGCATTTT
V gene: TRBV27; clone size: NA; D gene: NA; J gene: TRBJ1-2; CDR3 protein: CASSLVPFAYGYTF; CDR3 DNA: TGTGCCAGCAGTTTAGTCCCCTTTGCCTATGGCTACACCTTC
V gene: TRBV7-6; clone size: NA; D gene: NA; J gene: TRBJ2-1; CDR3 protein: CASSLDGRIYNEQFF; CDR3 DNA: TGTGCCAGCAGCTTAGATGGTAGAATCTACAATGAGCAGTTCTTC
V gene: TRBV9; clone size: NA; D gene: TRBD1; J gene: TRBJ1-5; CDR3 protein: CASSPGQGINQPQHF; CDR3 DNA: TGTGCCAGCAGCCCAGGACAGGGGATCAATCAGCCCCAGCATTTT
V gene: TRBV28; clone size: NA; D gene: NA; J gene: TRBJ2-7; CDR3 protein: CATIPFYSGEQYF; CDR3 DNA: TGTGCCACAATTCCATTCTATTCTGGCGAGCAGTACTTC
V gene: TRBV30; clone size: NA; D gene: TRBD1; J gene: TRBJ2-2; CDR3 protein: CAWGTERRPGELFF; CDR3 DNA: TGTGCCTGGGGGACAGAAAGAAGGCCCGGGGAGCTGTTTTTT
V gene: TRBV14; clone size: NA; D gene: TRBD2; J gene: TRBJ2-7; CDR3 protein: CASSQGIGSSGAYEQYF; CDR3 DNA: TGTGCCAGCAGCCAAGGGATTGGGTCTAGCGGTGCCTACGAGCAGTACTTC
V gene: TRBV5-4; clone size: NA; D gene: NA; J gene: TRBJ1-1; CDR3 protein: CASRSGVEAFF; CDR3 DNA: TGTGCCAGCAGATCGGGCGTTGAAGCTTTCTTT
V gene: TRBV10-1; clone size: few; D gene: NA; J gene: TRBJ2-7; CDR3 protein: CASSPYGGDEQYF; CDR3 DNA: TGCGCCAGCAGTCCCTATGGCGGGGACGAGCAGTACTTC
V gene: TRBV30; clone size: NA; D gene: TRBD2; J gene: TRBJ2-3; CDR3 protein: CAWSVGRGGTDTQYF; CDR3 DNA: TGTGCCTGGAGTGTAGGGCGGGGGGGCACAGATACGCAGTATTTT
V gene: TRBV5-1; clone size: once; D gene: NA; J gene: TRBJ1-1; CDR3 protein: CASSLDRANTEAFF; CDR3 DNA: TGCGCCAGCAGCTTGGACAGGGCCAACACTGAAGCTTTCTTT
V gene: TRBV5-1; clone size: once; D gene: NA; J gene: TRBJ2-7; CDR3 protein: CASSLDRDEQYF; CDR3 DNA: TGCGCCAGCAGCTTGGATAGGGACGAGCAGTACTTC
V gene: TRBV6-4; clone size: few; D gene: NA; J gene: TRBJ2-1; CDR3 protein: CASSEGASSYNEQFF; CDR3 DNA: TGTGCCAGCAGTGAGGGGGCGAGCTCCTACAATGAGCAGTTCTTC
V gene: TRBV5-1; clone size: NA; D gene: NA; J gene: TRBJ2-1; CDR3 protein: CASSLGDSSLQFF; CDR3 DNA: TGCGCCAGCAGCTTGGGGGACTCATCTTTGCAGTTCTTC
V gene: TRBV28; clone size: NA; D gene: NA; J gene: TRBJ1-2; CDR3 protein: CASFSASTYGYTF; CDR3 DNA: TGTGCCAGCTTTAGCGCGTCCACCTATGGCTACACCTTC
V gene: TRBV5-4; clone size: once; D gene: TRBD1; J gene: TRBJ2-3; CDR3 protein: CASSLTGVSTDTQYF; CDR3 DNA: TGTGCCAGCAGCCTGACAGGGGTCAGCACAGATACGCAGTATTTT
V gene: TRBV19; clone size: NA; D gene: NA; J gene: TRBJ1-4; CDR3 protein: CASSIVPGLGEKLFF; CDR3 DNA: TGTGCCAGTAGTATAGTTCCGGGGCTCGGTGAAAAACTGTTTTTT
V gene: TRBV27; clone size: NA; D gene: NA; J gene: TRBJ1-5; CDR3 protein: CASSFGDNQPQHF; CDR3 DNA: TGTGCCAGCAGTTTTGGGGACAATCAGCCCCAGCATTTT
V gene: TRBV19; clone size: NA; D gene: NA; J gene: TRBJ2-3; CDR3 protein: CASSAVSTDTQYF; CDR3 DNA: TGTGCCAGTAGTGCGGTCAGCACAGATACGCAGTATTTT
V gene: TRBV2; clone size: NA; D gene: TRBD1; J gene: TRBJ2-2; CDR3 protein: CASTRQGAGELFF; CDR3 DNA: TGTGCCAGCACTAGACAGGGGGCCGGGGAGCTGTTTTTT
V gene: TRBV29-1; clone size: NA; D gene: NA; J gene: TRBJ2-2; CDR3 protein: CSVGDWLNTGELFF; CDR3 DNA: TGCAGCGTGGGGGACTGGTTGAACACCGGGGAGCTGTTTTTT
V gene: TRBV7-8; clone size: NA; D gene: NA; J gene: TRBJ1-2; CDR3 protein: CASSLNRRYGYTF; CDR3 DNA: TGTGCCAGCAGCTTAAACCGTCGCTATGGCTACACCTTC
V gene: TRBV27; clone size: few; D gene: NA; J gene: TRBJ1-5; CDR3 protein: CASSLDIIQPQHF; CDR3 DNA: TGTGCCAGCAGTTTGGACATCATTCAGCCCCAGCATTTT
V gene: TRBV30; clone size: NA; D gene: TRBD2; J gene: TRBJ2-5; CDR3 protein: CAWSVRGGPQETQYF; CDR3 DNA: TGTGCCTGGAGTGTTCGGGGGGGGCCCCAGGAGACCCAGTACTTC
V gene: TRBV15; clone size: NA; D gene: NA; J gene: TRBJ2-5; CDR3 protein: CATQIRGHQETQYF; CDR3 DNA: TGTGCCACCCAAATTCGAGGACACCAAGAGACCCAGTACTTC
V gene: TRBV9; clone size: NA; D gene: NA; J gene: TRBJ1-3; CDR3 protein: CASSAGADSGNTIYF; CDR3 DNA: TGTGCCAGCAGCGCCGGTGCTGATTCTGGAAACACCATATATTTT
V gene: TRBV29-1; clone size: NA; D gene: TRBD2; J gene: TRBJ2-7; CDR3 protein: CSVELAGISYEQYF; CDR3 DNA: TGCAGCGTTGAACTAGCGGGTATATCCTACGAGCAGTACTTC
V gene: TRBV5-6; clone size: NA; D gene: NA; J gene: TRBJ2-3; CDR3 protein: CASSLERDTQYF; CDR3 DNA: TGTGCCAGCAGCTTGGAACGCGATACGCAGTATTTT
V gene: TRBV7-9; clone size: NA; D gene: NA; J gene: TRBJ1-2; CDR3 protein: CASSLVTDYTF; CDR3 DNA: TGTGCCAGCAGCTTAGTGACAGACTACACCTTC
V gene: TRBV10-2; clone size: NA; D gene: TRBD1; J gene: TRBJ1-2; CDR3 protein: CASRAPRDRSYGYTF; CDR3 DNA: TGCGCCAGCAGGGCCCCCCGGGACAGGTCCTATGGCTACACCTTC
V gene: TRBV18; clone size: NA; D gene: TRBD1; J gene: TRBJ2-5; CDR3 protein: CASSDREETQYF; CDR3 DNA: TGTGCCAGCTCCGACAGGGAAGAGACCCAGTACTTC
V gene: TRBV7-9; clone size: NA; D gene: NA; J gene: TRBJ2-7; CDR3 protein: CASSLEDGGNYEQYF; CDR3 DNA: TGTGCCAGCAGCTTAGAGGACGGGGGCAACTACGAGCAGTACTTC
V gene: TRBV14; clone size: NA; D gene: TRBD1; J gene: TRBJ2-7; CDR3 protein: CASSRGQGRNYEQYF; CDR3 DNA: TGTGCCAGCAGCCGTGGACAGGGGCGCAACTACGAGCAGTACTTC
V gene: TRBV2; clone size: NA; D gene: NA; J gene: TRBJ1-1; CDR3 protein: CASIPYGRVTEAFF; CDR3 DNA: TGTGCCAGCATTCCTTACGGCAGGGTCACTGAAGCTTTCTTT
V gene: TRBV27; clone size: NA; D gene: NA; J gene: TRBJ1-2; CDR3 protein: CASRYWTDAGGYGYTF; CDR3 DNA: TGTGCCAGCAGATACTGGACGGACGCCGGAGGGTATGGCTACACCTTC
V gene: TRBV5-1; clone size: NA; D gene: NA; J gene: TRBJ2-7; CDR3 protein: CASSWDFPYEQYF; CDR3 DNA: TGCGCCAGCAGTTGGGATTTCCCCTACGAGCAGTACTTC
V gene: TRBV27; clone size: NA; D gene: TRBD1; J gene: TRBJ2-1; CDR3 protein: CASSGGDRAYNEQFF; CDR3 DNA: TGTGCCAGCAGTGGAGGGGACAGGGCCTACAATGAGCAGTTCTTC
V gene: TRBV6-5; clone size: NA; D gene: NA; J gene: TRBJ1-5; CDR3 protein: CASSYSGQSEQPQHF; CDR3 DNA: TGTGCCAGCAGTTACTCCGGACAGTCAGAACAGCCCCAGCATTTT
V gene: TRBV5-4; clone size: NA; D gene: NA; J gene: TRBJ2-2; CDR3 protein: CASSPGSLTGELFF; CDR3 DNA: TGTGCCAGCAGCCCGGGGTCTTTGACCGGGGAGCTGTTTTTT
V gene: TRBV30; clone size: NA; D gene: NA; J gene: TRBJ1-5; CDR3 protein: CAWSSGGAGNQPQHF; CDR3 DNA: TGTGCCTGGAGTTCGGGGGGCGCAGGCAATCAGCCCCAGCATTTT
V gene: TRBV5-1; clone size: NA; D gene: NA; J gene: TRBJ2-7; CDR3 protein: CASSLDLYEQYF; CDR3 DNA: TGCGCCAGCAGCTTGGACCTCTACGAGCAGTACTTC
V gene: TRBV27; clone size: NA; D gene: TRBD1; J gene: TRBJ1-4; CDR3 protein: CASSRDRDLVGEKLFF; CDR3 DNA: TGTGCCAGCAGCCGGGACAGGGACTTGGTTGGGGAAAAACTGTTTTTT
V gene: TRBV15; clone size: NA; D gene: NA; J gene: TRBJ2-7; CDR3 protein: CATSIRTGLAEQYF; CDR3 DNA: TGTGCCACCAGCATAAGAACAGGCTTGGCCGAGCAGTACTTC